Sequencing of this TCR beta chain was carried out in a study of beta chain features in type 1 diabetes. General study points: Across patients, naive, central memory and Treg TCRB repertoires exhibited apparently greater similarity than was observed across healthy donors. Insertion counts at VDJ junctions were lower in type 1 diabetes patients, who also showed more deletions there. TCRB CDR3s were moderately but significantly shorter in Type 1 diabetes patients in all four CD4+ subsets.

Comment on this clone: Its antigen remains unidentified. The germline gene is not matched at one end of the junction; a read error may be the cause.

Investigators reverse transcribed all isolated RNA, so they sequenced expressed TCRB transcripts. The table came from immunoSEQ multiplex PCR; TCRdb's copy has only in-frame clones and leaves some out. The repertoire holds about 270,000 clones, 13% to 15% seen once, with around 0.03% in the top ten. This CDR3 is built from 15 residues. Per the germline V gene, CDR1 is SSHAT and CDR2 is FNYEAQ (reference sequence). It was via CD45RO/CCR7/CD25/CD127/CD95/CD27 that CD4+ naive, central memory, regulatory and stem cell-like memory cells were sorted. V gene TRBV7-7 combines with J gene TRBJ2-3; TRBD2 matches at 11 bases. This TCR derives from a woman between 40 and 50 years old in good health. The material sequenced was naive CD4+ T cells from blood. The CDR3 region is CASSLDWLAGGTQYF. CDR3 nucleotide sequence: TGTGCTAGCAGCTTAGATTGGCTAGCGGGGGGTACGCAGTATTTT.